These 18 T cell receptor beta chains were sequenced from one sample in a study of cytomegalovirus exposure and HLA in healthy donors. The assay was immunoSEQ multiplex PCR, and TCRdb's table has in-frame clones only and misses some. The table has about 360,000 clones, about nine tenths seen once; the top ten hold 0.83%. Sequencing was done on a sample of PBMCs. The receptor source for this set is a woman aged 18-35 years in good health and CMV-seronegative.

This clone was seen a handful of times. Other DNA sequences in the sample encode the same CDR3. The chain carries TRBV2 and TRBJ1-2; 7 bases are shared with TRBD1. The CDR3 is 13 amino acids. The J segment lost 5 bases and the V segment lost 1 base, leaving 1 base of the junction unmatched. Germline values: CDR1 SNHLY, CDR2 FYNNEI. CDR3 in amino acids: CASSEDRGYGYTF. The CDR3 DNA is TGTGCCAGCAGTGAAGACAGGGGTTATGGCTACACCTTC.

There are a few counts of this clone. The chain carries TRBV27 and TRBJ1-3; no clear D. The length of the CDR3 is 13 residues. Germline V lookup: CDR1 MNHEY, CDR2 SMNVEV (reference sequence). The V and J ends lost 7 bases and 4 bases respectively, with 11 bases between them. CDR3 sequence: CASKPAGGNTIYF. CDR3 bases: TGTGCCAGCAAGCCGGCGGGGGGAAACACCATATATTTT.

J is TRBJ2-7 and V is TRBV2; D may be TRBD1 (5 bases). V was clipped by 1 base and J by 0 bases, with 10 bases between them. The CDR3 covers 15 residues. CDR1 and CDR2 from the germline V gene are SNHLY and FYNNEI. CDR3 coding DNA: TGTGCCAGCAGTGAAGGGACAAGGAGCTCCTACGAGCAGTACTTC. Protein product: CASSEGTRSSYEQYF.

This chain connects TRBV6-6 to TRBJ1-1, with D uncertain. Trimming left V 5 bases short and J 1 base short, with 5 bases between. CDR1 is MNHNY and CDR2 is SVGAGI in the germline V gene (reference sequence). This CDR3 is 12 amino acids long. CDR3 sequence reads: CASSPGNTEAFF. The CDR3 region has the DNA TGTGCCAGCAGTCCAGGGAACACTGAAGCTTTCTTT.

The V gene is TRBV18, the J gene TRBJ2-7; maybe TRBD2 (6 bases). The V and J ends lost 3 bases and 0 bases respectively, with 12 bases between them. Germline lookup yields CDR1 KGHSH and CDR2 LQKENI. The CDR3 spans 15 residues. Written as DNA, the CDR3 is TGTGCCAGCTCACCGGGACTTGCACTCTCCTACGAGCAGTACTTC. Its translation is CASSPGLALSYEQYF. Supplemented by reference TRBV18 and TRBJ2-7, the full variable domain reads NAGVMQNPRHLVRRRGQEARLRCSPMKGHSHVYWYRQLPEEGLKFMVYLQKENIIDESGMPKERFSAEFPKEGPSILRIQQVVRGDSAAYFCASSPGLALSYEQYFGPGTRLTVT.

The gene calls are TRBV4-1 and TRBJ1-6; 8 nucleotides match TRBD1. This CDR3 is built from 14 residues. Germline CDR1 MGHRA, CDR2 YSYEKL. V was pared by 3 bases and J by 7 bases, with 2 bases of the junction left unmatched. CDR3 nucleotide sequence: TGCGCCAGCAGCCAGGACAGGGTAAATTCACCCCTCCACTTT. Amino acids: CASSQDRVNSPLHF.

The sample holds a few counts of this clone. The rearrangement uses TRBV5-1 and TRBJ2-5; 7 nucleotides line up with TRBD1. Per germline, CDR1 SGHRS and CDR2 YFSETQ. The CDR3 covers 14 residues. Trimming removed 4 bases from V and 1 base from J; junction bases left unmatched: 4. The CDR3 DNA reads as TGCGCCAGCAGCCCGGGACAGATCCAAGAGACCCAGTACTTC. This codes for CASSPGQIQETQYF.

The rearrangement links TRBV10-2 to TRBJ2-5; 8 bases are a match to TRBD2. CDR3 size: 15 residues. Germline CDR1 WSHSY, CDR2 SAAADI. Losses at the gene ends were 3 bases for V and 10 bases for J; bases not matched to a gene: 13. CDR3 loop: CASSETGGSPGGQYF. The CDR3 region has the DNA TGCGCCAGCAGTGAAACGGGGGGGAGCCCCGGGGGCCAGTACTTC.

The gene calls are TRBV11-3 and TRBJ2-1, with 10 bases identical to TRBD2. V was clipped by 5 bases and J by 5 bases; unmatched bases: 12. The CDR3 length is 17 residues. The V gene's germline CDR1 is SGHNT and CDR2 YENEEA. The CDR3 region has the DNA TGTGCCAGCAGCCCACTAGCGGGGTCCCTAACCGACAATGAGCAGTTCTTC. Amino acids: CASSPLAGSLTDNEQFF.

The chain uses TRBV28 and TRBJ2-1; weak D call: TRBD2 (5 bases). V lost 6 bases and J 2 bases, leaving 8 bases between the germline ends. Germline-derived CDR1 and CDR2 are MDHEN and SYDVKM. The CDR3 sequence is 13 residues long. The CDR3 is CASSSGTYNEQFF. DNA for the CDR3: TGTGCCAGCAGCTCCGGGACCTACAATGAGCAGTTCTTC.

The rearrangement uses TRBV27 and TRBJ2-7; 10 bases map to TRBD2. Trimming cost V 6 bases and J 5 bases; bases outside gene matches: 7. The CDR3 contains 14 residues. Germline loops: CDR1 MNHEY, CDR2 SMNVEV (reference sequence). In nucleotides, the CDR3 is TGTGCCAGCAGCTCCAGCGGGGGGGCCAACGAGCAGTACTTC. Translating it yields CASSSSGGANEQYF.

The CDR3 here is CASSLGREISYEQYF. In DNA, the CDR3 is TGTGCCAGCAGCTTGGGACGGGAGATCTCCTACGAGCAGTACTTC. J is TRBJ2-7 and V is TRBV5-4, with D perhaps TRBD2 (6 bases). The CDR3 covers 15 residues. Trimming took 0 bases from V and 0 from J, leaving 10 bases between them. The germline CDR1 and CDR2 sequences are SGHNT and YYREEE (reference sequence).

The V call is TRBV11-2, the J call TRBJ2-5; 12 bases are a match to TRBD2. Germline CDR1 and CDR2: SGHAT and FQNNGV. This CDR3 is 16 amino acids long. J gave up 4 bases and V 1 base, and 4 bases lay outside the gene matches. The DNA for the CDR3 is TGTGCCAGCAGCTTAGCACTAGCGGGGGGAGGAGAGACCCAGTACTTC. It translates to CASSLALAGGGETQYF.

This clone showed up just once. The chain carries TRBV2 and TRBJ1-1, with 9 bases lining up with TRBD1. Losses at the gene ends were 6 bases for V and 4 bases for J; bases not matched to a gene: 6. From germline, CDR1 is SNHLY and CDR2 FYNNEI. The CDR3 covers 14 residues. The CDR3 reads CASRNRDRATEAFF. CDR3 nucleotide sequence: TGTGCCAGCAGAAATCGGGACAGGGCCACTGAAGCTTTCTTT.

The gene calls are TRBV18 and TRBJ2-5; possibly TRBD2 for D (5 bases). There are 13 residues in the CDR3. Germline-derived CDR1 and CDR2 are KGHSH and LQKENI. V was shortened by 3 bases and J by 5 bases, with 10 bases between the two germline ends. In DNA, the CDR3 is TGTGCCAGCTCACCTTCGAGGGAGGAGACCCAGTACTTC. This encodes CASSPSREETQYF.

The CDR3 sequence is CASSSGQYEQYF. The CDR3 nucleotides are TGCGCCAGCAGCTCTGGACAGTACGAGCAGTACTTC. The chain uses TRBV5-1 and TRBJ2-7; the D gene is possibly TRBD1 (6 bases). CDR1 and CDR2 from the germline V gene are SGHRS and YFSETQ. V was pared by 3 bases and J by 4 bases, with 8 bases between. The CDR3 sequence is 12 residues long.

The chain combines TRBV10-2 with TRBJ2-7; D gene ambiguous. This CDR3 contains 14 residues. With 5 bases removed from V and 4 bases from J, the gap between germline ends came to 15 bases. Per germline, CDR1 WSHSY and CDR2 SAAADI. The CDR3 bases are TGCGCCAGCAGTCCCATGAGGTCAGTTTACGAGCAGTACTTC. This gives the protein CASSPMRSVYEQYF.

The V gene is TRBV15, the J gene TRBJ2-2; weak D call: TRBD1 (5 bases). There are 18 residues in the CDR3. CDR1 and CDR2 from the germline V gene are LNHNV and YYDKDF (reference sequence). Trimming took 2 bases from V and 1 from J, leaving 17 bases between them. This CDR3 reads CATSRSPLRQRNTGELFF. The CDR3, as DNA: TGTGCCACCAGCAGATCCCCCCTCCGACAGAGGAACACCGGGGAGCTGTTTTTT.